This TCR beta chain was recorded in a study of shared clonotypes between healthy human individuals. Only in-frame clones appear in the TCRdb table, and some are missing; sequencing was by immunoSEQ multiplex PCR. Here the sample spans about 2 million clones, around 96% being singletons. The junction had 4 bases not matched to a gene; V was cut back by 0 bases and J by 5 bases. The V gene's germline CDR1 is LNHNV and CDR2 YYDKDF (reference sequence). This CDR3 contains 16 residues. As to this clone: Its antigen is as yet unknown.

General observations from the study: Some naive CD4 clonotypes, around 4.9%, turned up in common across several donors.

Naive CD8 isolation took CD45RO-negative cells positively selected for CCR7 and excluded terminally differentiated effector memory CD45RA+ cells. This rearrangement joins TRBV15 to TRBJ2-1; 10 nucleotides line up with TRBD1. The source of this sequence is a young man in good health. The specimen was naive CD8+ T cells sorted from blood. In DNA, the CDR3 is TGTGCCACCAGCAGAGATCCTGGGACAGGGGACAATGAGCAGTTCTTC. Protein product: CATSRDPGTGDNEQFF.